Sequencing of this T cell receptor beta chain was carried out in a study of T cells in Graves' hyperthyroidism and ophthalmopathy. About the study: Once the initial diagnosis was made, peripheral blood was obtained before any treatment.

Findings of the study overall: Through a model of 13 V-J features, ophthalmopathy was separated from stable hyperthyroidism.

The PBMCs had their origin in more than 9.5 ml of fresh peripheral blood. V lost 1 base to trimming and J lost 2 bases, with 12 bases between them. There are 15 residues in the CDR3. CDR1 LGHNA and CDR2 YSLEER come from the germline V gene. This clonotype was seen many times. What it recognizes is unknown. Researchers took RNA transcripts and amplified the TCR beta CDR3 regions from them. Primed by the HTBI set, a first-round RT-PCR was run on the TCR CDR3. TCRdb analysed the multiplex PCR reads with MiXCR anew, one entry per CDR3 protein. The data hold under 400,000 distinct CDR3 sequences, with less than 20% observed a single time.

The specimen sequenced was blood. The chain links TRBV4-3 to TRBJ2-7, with D maybe TRBD2 (6 bases). This receptor was obtained from a woman aged 40 to 49 with Graves' ophthalmopathy. CDR3 region: CASSQVLARTYEQYF. As DNA, the CDR3 is TGCGCCAGCAGCCAAGTGCTAGCGAGGACCTACGAGCAGTACTTC.